This TCR beta chain stems from a study of neurological immune-mediated disorders. Preparation of the unsorted libraries drew on 2 million PBMCs stored at -80 C. Ten or more counts support this clonotype. The authors produced cDNA by 5'RACE using 10-nucleotide random UMIs. TCRdb independently ran MiXCR on the 5' RACE reads; one entry per CDR3 protein. The sample lists 75,000 to 85,000 distinct CDR3 sequences; 17% were seen once. CDR1 and CDR2 from the germline V gene are MNHEY and SMNVEV (reference sequence). V gave up 4 bases and J gave up 7 bases; unmatched junction bases: 3. CDR3 length equals 13 residues.

The TCR sequence derives from a woman in her forties in good health. Sequenced sample: PBMCs. The chain couples TRBV27 to TRBJ2-1, with 8 bases identical to TRBD1. In DNA, the CDR3 is TGTGCCAGCAGTTGGACAGGGTTTAATGAGCAGTTCTTC. The encoded protein is CASSWTGFNEQFF.